The 8 T cell receptor beta chains reported below all come from one sample, sequenced in a study of T-cell memory formation after mild COVID-19. TCRdb called the 5' RACE reads again in MiXCR, with one record for every CDR3 protein. The table records a few hundred thousand distinct CDR3 sequences, around a quarter of them present only once. Specimen: PBMCs or a T cell subset sorted from them (not recorded which). All receptors derive from an adult woman who had mild COVID-19 (a few samples of this study predate the infection). Cell type and time point are not known.

The J gene is TRBJ1-5, the V gene TRBV30; 10 nucleotides line up with TRBD1. The CDR3 length is 14 residues. Germline values: CDR1 GTSNPN, CDR2 SVGIG (reference sequence). Losses at the gene ends were 2 bases for V and 5 bases for J; bases not matched to a gene: 3. This chain's CDR3 is CAWSSGQGDQPQHF. In DNA, the CDR3 is TGTGCCTGGAGTTCAGGACAGGGGGATCAGCCCCAGCATTTT.

This clonotype was counted between two and nine times. The rearrangement links TRBV24-1 to TRBJ2-2; D uncertain. The CDR3 covers 13 residues. The germline gives CDR1 KGHDR, CDR2 SFDVKD. Trimming removed 4 bases at V and 4 bases at J, with 6 bases between. In DNA, the CDR3 is TGTGCCACCAGTGAACGACCCACCGGGGAGCTGTTTTTT. Protein sequence: CATSERPTGELFF.

This clonotype has only a few counts. The rearrangement uses TRBV11-3 and TRBJ2-1; D unclear. V dropped 2 bases and J dropped 5 bases, with 10 bases sitting between them. The V gene's germline CDR1 is SGHNT and CDR2 YENEEA. The CDR3 contains 14 residues. The CDR3 spells CASSLTLLDNEQFF. The CDR3 nucleotides read TGTGCCAGCAGCTTAACTCTACTGGACAATGAGCAGTTCTTC.

Only a few counts were recorded for this clonotype. The rearrangement joins TRBV3-1 to TRBJ2-3; D remains ambiguous. Per the germline V gene, CDR1 is LGHDT and CDR2 is YNNKEL (reference sequence). The length of the CDR3 is 15 residues. V shed 0 bases and J shed 6 bases, with 13 bases lying between them. The CDR3 sequence: CASSQDRLILDTQYF. The CDR3 DNA follows: TGTGCCAGCAGCCAAGATCGGCTAATCTTGGATACGCAGTATTTT.

The chain combines TRBV6-5 with TRBJ2-7; 10 nucleotides line up with TRBD2. The CDR3 has 16 amino acids. Germline V lookup: CDR1 MNHEY, CDR2 SVGAGI. V dropped 2 bases and J dropped 1; count of bases not matched to a gene: 5. CDR3 bases: TGTGCCAGCAGTTACCAAAGACTAGCGGGTTCCTACGAGCAGTACTTC. It yields the protein CASSYQRLAGSYEQYF.

Only a few counts were recorded for this clonotype. V gene TRBV6-2 or TRBV6-3 combines with J gene TRBJ1-2; 9 positions match TRBD1. Germline CDR1 is MNHEY and CDR2 is SVGEGT. J lost 1 base, V lost 5 bases, and 8 bases had no gene match. CDR3 length equals 16 residues. The CDR3 sequence: CASSRDRATDNYGYTF. The DNA for the CDR3 is TGTGCCAGCAGTCGGGACAGGGCCACGGATAACTATGGCTACACCTTC.

The chain joins TRBV27 to TRBJ2-5; no clear D. Per the germline V gene, CDR1 is MNHEY and CDR2 is SMNVEV (reference sequence). The CDR3 sequence is 13 residues long. Trimming cost V 6 bases and J 3 bases, with 11 bases left between them. The CDR3 loop reads CASRPDSKETQYF. The CDR3 DNA reads TGTGCCAGCAGGCCGGATTCTAAAGAGACCCAGTACTTC.

This clonotype turned up a few times. V gene TRBV7-6 combines with J gene TRBJ2-3; D uncertain. The CDR3 loop spans 12 amino acids. Germline lookup yields CDR1 SGHVS and CDR2 FNYEAQ. V was shortened by 5 bases and J by 2 bases, with 5 bases between the two germline ends. The CDR3 spells CASSAPTDTQYF. CDR3 coding DNA: TGTGCCAGCAGCGCCCCCACAGATACGCAGTATTTT.